The clone carrying this TCR beta chain was picked up one time. Its antigen remains unidentified. Produced via immunoSEQ multiplex PCR; TCRdb's table is partial and in-frame only. The sample records approximately 68,000 clones, roughly 91% being singletons. The V gene's germline CDR1 is MDHEN and CDR2 SYDVKM. The CDR3 totals 16 residues. Trimming stripped 1 base from V and 1 base from J, with 13 bases between. This record comes from a study of T cell responses to AZD1222 COVID-19 vaccine. Broader study findings: Donors were largely white British and mainly female; clonal diversity was possibly underestimated. Targets within unmutated variant regions were reportedly found for nearly half of spike-specific TCRs. Spike was spanned by vaccine-associated CD4 TCRs, with dominance at 160-218 and 743-854.

The chain employs TRBV28 and TRBJ1-1; weak D call: TRBD1 (5 bases). Sequencing was performed on peripheral blood, taken 28 days after the second dose of the MenACWY control vaccine. This TCR was sampled from an adult who received the MenACWY meningococcal vaccine as a control. The CDR3 is CASSLSPGPANTEAFF. The CDR3 DNA sequence: TGTGCCAGCAGTTTATCTCCGGGACCGGCGAACACTGAAGCTTTCTTT.